This T cell receptor (beta chain) was documented in a study of cytomegalovirus exposure and HLA in healthy donors. The study's findings and limits: Another analysis was done later, and it associated roughly 15,000 TCR beta sequences with HLA alleles at 0.05 false discovery rate. For most TCR beta V segments, an earlier analysis put the productive rate at about 90% or about 30% of the time. According to the study, around 180 TCR beta chains were cytomegalovirus-associated. Indistinguishability led to the exclusion of some V segments, TRBV6-2 and TRBV6-3 included.

Trimming took 4 bases from V and 4 from J; bases not matched to a gene: 9. The CDR3 totals 15 residues. Germline CDR1 is MNHNY and CDR2 is SVGAGI (reference sequence). With 60 Vbeta and 13 Jbeta primers, the PCR was carried out. The protocol was immunoSEQ multiplex PCR, while the TCRdb copy is restricted to in-frame clones and leaves out a portion. This sample carries some 120,000 clones, around 84% of them seen once, and the ten largest clones take under 2%. Concerning this clone itself: Its antigen is unknown.

The rearrangement joins TRBV6-6 to TRBJ1-2, with 7 bases that match TRBD1. The clonotype originates from a man aged 18 to 35 in good health and CMV-seronegative. Source material: PBMCs. CDR3 sequence: CASSSLDRKPYGYTF. DNA of the CDR3: TGTGCCAGCAGTTCCCTGGACAGGAAGCCCTATGGCTACACCTTC.